This T cell receptor (beta chain) was observed in a study of shared clonotypes between healthy human individuals. V lost 3 bases to trimming and J lost 0 bases; unmatched junction nucleotides: 5. CDR1 and CDR2 from the germline V gene are LGHNA and YSLEER. This CDR3 has 17 amino acids. Naive CD8 cells were CD45RO-negative, positively selected for CCR7, excluding terminally differentiated effector memory CD45RA+ cells. TCRdb's copy holds only in-frame clones and misses some; the assay was immunoSEQ multiplex PCR. The sample consists of about 2 million clones, 85% to 95% of them appearing once. This clonotype was obtained from a man aged 18 to 30 in good health. This chain uses TRBV4-3 with TRBJ2-1; TRBD2 matches 10 bases. The sample was naive CD8+ T cells sorted from blood. The CDR3 nucleotides are TGCGCCAGCAGCCACCCTTCTAGCGGGAGCTCCTACAATGAGCAGTTCTTC. Protein: CASSHPSSGSSYNEQFF.